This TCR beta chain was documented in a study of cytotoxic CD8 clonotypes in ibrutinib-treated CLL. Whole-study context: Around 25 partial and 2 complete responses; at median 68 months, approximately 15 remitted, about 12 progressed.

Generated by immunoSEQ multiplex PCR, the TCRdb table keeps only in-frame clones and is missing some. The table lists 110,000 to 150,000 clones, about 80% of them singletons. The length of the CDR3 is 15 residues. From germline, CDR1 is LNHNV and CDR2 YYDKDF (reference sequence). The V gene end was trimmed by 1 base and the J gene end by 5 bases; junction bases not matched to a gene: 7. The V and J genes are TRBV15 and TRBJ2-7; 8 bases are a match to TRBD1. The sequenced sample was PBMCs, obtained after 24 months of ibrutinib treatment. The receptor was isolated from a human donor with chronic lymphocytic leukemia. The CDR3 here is CATSRGQGAGDEQYF. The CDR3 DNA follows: TGTGCCACCAGCAGAGGGCAGGGGGCAGGTGACGAGCAGTACTTC.